This entry lists 23 T cell receptor beta chains sequenced from one sample in a study of cytomegalovirus exposure and HLA in healthy donors. Primers for the PCR totalled 60 Vbeta and 13 Jbeta. Measured with immunoSEQ multiplex PCR; TCRdb has only the in-frame clones, and not every one. This sample has approximately 75,000 clones, with 84% found just once. Input material: PBMCs. These receptors originate from a man in his 70s in good health and CMV-seropositive.

This clone was recorded once. This chain joins TRBV7-2 and TRBJ2-1; TRBD2 matches 7 bases. From germline, CDR1 is SGHTA and CDR2 FQGNSA. The CDR3 runs to 13 residues. Trimming took 9 bases from V and 4 from J; bases not matched to a gene: 6. CDR3 DNA: TGTGCCAGTGGCGGGGGTACATACAATGAGCAGTTCTTC. Protein product: CASGGGTYNEQFF.

This chain links TRBV6-5 with TRBJ2-3, with TRBD2 identical over 7 bases. V trimming: 2 bases; J trimming: 1 base; junction bases outside the gene matches: 0. CDR1 is MNHEY, CDR2 SVGAGI, per germline. This CDR3 is built from 14 residues. The CDR3 nucleotides are TGTGCCAGCAGTTACGGGAGGGGCACAGATACGCAGTATTTT. It yields the protein CASSYGRGTDTQYF.

The genes are TRBV5-1 and TRBJ2-7; TRBD2 matches at 8 bases. The CDR3 length is 14 residues. V gave up 5 bases and J gave up 3 bases; unmatched junction bases: 7. CDR1 and CDR2 (germline): SGHRS, YFSETQ. CDR3 DNA: TGCGCCAGCAGTGTAAACAGCGGGGGCTACGAGCAGTACTTC. Encoded protein: CASSVNSGGYEQYF.

The chain is built from TRBV10-3 and TRBJ1-2, with D unresolved. V dropped 4 bases and J dropped 7 bases, with 16 bases sitting between them. The CDR3 has 14 residues. Germline-derived CDR1 and CDR2 are ENHRY and SYGVKD. The CDR3 region has the DNA TGTGCCATCAGTGCTCCGGGGATCTCGGCTGGCTACACCTTC. This encodes CAISAPGISAGYTF.

The chain is built from TRBV18 and TRBJ2-5, with a tentative D call TRBD1 (7 bases). Germline V gives CDR1 KGHSH, CDR2 LQKENI. CDR3 length equals 13 residues. Trimming shortened V by 6 bases and J by 5 bases, and 13 bases separated the two germline ends. This CDR3 reads CASSRDSSETQYF. The CDR3 nucleotides read TGTGCCAGCTCGCGGGACAGCTCGGAGACCCAGTACTTC.

This chain links TRBV7-6 with TRBJ2-7; weak D call: TRBD2 (6 bases). The CDR3 extends over 16 amino acids. Trimming removed 0 bases at V and 2 bases at J, with 14 bases between. Per the germline V gene, CDR1 is SGHVS and CDR2 is FNYEAQ. The CDR3 spells CASSLAMGTGTYEQYF. The CDR3 DNA reads as TGTGCCAGCAGCTTAGCGATGGGGACTGGAACCTACGAGCAGTACTTC.

V and J are TRBV19 and TRBJ2-7, with D unresolved. The length of the CDR3 is 14 residues. V lost 4 bases to trimming and J lost 3 bases, with 13 bases between them. Germline V CDR1 and CDR2: LNHDA, SQIVND (reference sequence). The CDR3 DNA follows: TGTGCCAGTAGTAACCAGCCTCTAGTCTACGAGCAGTACTTC. Protein: CASSNQPLVYEQYF. Full variable domain (remainder filled in from reference TRBV19 and TRBJ2-7): DGGITQSPKYLFRKEGQNVTLSCEQNLNHDAMYWYRQDPGQGLRLIYYSQIVNDFQKGDIAEGYSVSREKKESFPLTVTSAQKNPTAFYLCASSNQPLVYEQYFGPGTRLTVT.

The chain joins TRBV27 to TRBJ2-1, with unresolved D. CDR1 is MNHEY and CDR2 is SMNVEV in the germline V gene (reference sequence). Deletions cut 6 bases from V and 8 bases from J, with 11 bases between. CDR3 length equals 12 residues. The CDR3 nucleotides read TGTGCCAGCAGGACCTACCAGGATGAGCAGTTCTTC. It is translated as CASRTYQDEQFF.

The chain uses TRBV5-1 and TRBJ2-1; 11 bases map to TRBD2. V lost 3 bases and J lost 0; bases outside the gene matches: 11. This CDR3 is 19 amino acids long. Germline V gives CDR1 SGHRS, CDR2 YFSETQ. The CDR3 nucleotides read TGCGCCAGCAGCTCGGGAGGGACTAGCGGTCCGAGCTCCTACAATGAGCAGTTCTTC. Protein sequence: CASSSGGTSGPSSYNEQFF.

This rearrangement joins TRBV4-1 to TRBJ2-3, with a tentative D call TRBD2 (6 bases). From germline, CDR1 is MGHRA and CDR2 YSYEKL. Trimming left V 0 bases short and J 4 bases short, with 14 bases between. The CDR3 spans 16 residues. CDR3 sequence: CASSQDGGGGPDTQYF. As DNA, the CDR3 is TGCGCCAGCAGCCAAGACGGGGGAGGTGGGCCAGATACGCAGTATTTT.

V usage is TRBV6-6 and J usage is TRBJ1-4; D not resolved. The ends were cut back, 0 bases at V and 4 bases at J, with 9 bases in the middle. Germline CDR1 and CDR2: MNHNY and SVGAGI (reference sequence). The CDR3 contains 15 residues. The CDR3 reads CASSYSSTRNEKLFF. Written as DNA, the CDR3 is TGTGCCAGCAGTTACTCCTCGACTCGTAATGAAAAACTGTTTTTT.

The chain recombines TRBV19 with TRBJ1-1; D is unresolved. CDR3 length equals 14 residues. Germline V gene sequence: CDR1 LNHDA, CDR2 SQIVND (reference sequence). V was pared by 3 bases and J by 8 bases, with 16 bases between. The CDR3 DNA is TGTGCCAGTAGTATGAGGGTGAGGACGGGGGAAGCTTTCTTT. The encoded protein is CASSMRVRTGEAFF. Combining the CDR3 with reference TRBV19 and TRBJ1-1 gives the whole variable domain DGGITQSPKYLFRKEGQNVTLSCEQNLNHDAMYWYRQDPGQGLRLIYYSQIVNDFQKGDIAEGYSVSREKKESFPLTVTSAQKNPTAFYLCASSMRVRTGEAFFGQGTRLTVV.

This rearrangement joins TRBV5-1 to TRBJ1-2; D not resolved. The CDR3 is 14 amino acids. Trimming cost V 4 bases and J 6 bases, with 16 bases left between them. CDR1 is SGHRS and CDR2 is YFSETQ in the germline V gene. CDR3 amino acids: CASSPVGSKDGYTF. The CDR3 DNA follows: TGCGCCAGCAGCCCCGTCGGGTCGAAGGATGGCTACACCTTC.

The CDR3 is CASTPVRGTYNEQFF. CDR3 bases: TGTGCCAGCACCCCCGTCCGGGGGACCTACAATGAGCAGTTCTTC. This chain links TRBV28 with TRBJ2-1, with D perhaps TRBD2 (6 bases). The ends were cut back, 7 bases at V and 2 bases at J, with 15 bases in the middle. Germline CDR1 is MDHEN and CDR2 is SYDVKM. The CDR3 length is 15 residues.

V usage is TRBV18 and J usage is TRBJ2-5, with TRBD1 matching 7 bases. Germline assignment: CDR1 KGHSH and CDR2 LQKENI. The junction had 6 bases not matched to a gene; V was cut back by 4 bases and J by 1 base. This CDR3 is 15 amino acids long. This CDR3 reads CASSQNTGAQETQYF. The CDR3, as DNA: TGTGCCAGCTCACAAAACACAGGGGCCCAAGAGACCCAGTACTTC.

The V call is TRBV27, the J call TRBJ2-3, with 14 bases that match TRBD2. Germline V gives CDR1 MNHEY, CDR2 SMNVEV (reference sequence). The CDR3 loop spans 14 amino acids. J lost 5 bases, V lost 11 bases, and 6 bases had no gene match. The DNA of the CDR3 is TGTGCCTGCAAGGGACTAGCGGGAGTAGATACGCAGTATTTT. Amino acids: CACKGLAGVDTQYF.

The CDR3: CSVDGARSTDTQYF. DNA of the CDR3: TGCAGCGTTGATGGGGCGCGAAGCACAGATACGCAGTATTTT. The V call is TRBV29-1, the J call TRBJ2-3; D might be TRBD1 (5 bases). CDR1 and CDR2 (germline): SQVTM, ANQGSEA. The V gene lost 3 bases and the J gene lost 0 bases, with 10 bases spanning the gap. The CDR3 contains 14 residues.

This chain uses TRBV4-2 with TRBJ2-7; 16 bases are shared with TRBD2. This CDR3 contains 17 residues. The junction had 5 bases not matched to a gene; V was cut back by 4 bases and J by 2 bases. Germline assignment: CDR1 LGHNA and CDR2 YNFKEQ. This chain's CDR3 is CASSLGTSGGGAYEQYF. CDR3 sequence (DNA): TGTGCCAGCAGCCTAGGGACTAGCGGGGGGGGAGCCTACGAGCAGTACTTC.

The V and J genes are TRBV7-2 and TRBJ1-1; no clear D gene. The CDR3 runs to 13 residues. Trimming left V 5 bases short and J 0 bases short, with 7 bases between. Germline V CDR1 and CDR2: SGHTA, FQGNSA. Written as DNA, the CDR3 is TGTGCCAGCAGCCGGAGCATGAACACTGAAGCTTTCTTT. This encodes CASSRSMNTEAFF.

This clone was seen a few times. The rearrangement joins TRBV6-1 to TRBJ1-5; D may be TRBD1 (6 bases). This CDR3 has 14 amino acids. V lost 1 base and J lost 10, with 14 bases in between. Germline V CDR1 and CDR2: MNHNS, SASEGT. The CDR3 reads CASSEGSGVQPQHF. The DNA for the CDR3 is TGTGCCAGCAGTGAAGGTTCAGGGGTCCAACCCCAGCATTTT.

V usage is TRBV9 and J usage is TRBJ2-3; 8 positions agree with TRBD1. Trimming cost V 0 bases and J 6 bases; bases outside gene matches: 3. Germline-derived CDR1 and CDR2 are SGDLS and YYNGEE. CDR3 length: 14 amino acids. The CDR3 nucleotides are TGTGCCAGCAGCGTAGGCAGGGGGCTGGATACGCAGTATTTT. This codes for CASSVGRGLDTQYF.

CDR3 sequence reads: CASSQPDRDRFF. Here the CDR3 DNA reads TGTGCCAGCAGTCAACCCGACAGGGATCGATTCTTC. V is TRBV6-6 and J is TRBJ2-1; the match to TRBD1 covers 7 bases. Germline-derived CDR1 and CDR2 are MNHNY and SVGAGI (reference sequence). With V trimmed by 5 bases and J by 16 bases, 11 bases remained unmatched. The CDR3 is 12 amino acids.

The rearrangement joins TRBV20-1 to TRBJ2-1; D gene unclear. V was shortened by 5 bases and J by 5 bases, with 7 bases between the two germline ends. The CDR3 length is 11 residues. Germline CDR1 DFQATT, CDR2 SNEGSKA (reference sequence). The CDR3 loop reads CSAPPDNEQFF. Written as DNA, the CDR3 is TGCAGTGCTCCCCCAGACAATGAGCAGTTCTTC.